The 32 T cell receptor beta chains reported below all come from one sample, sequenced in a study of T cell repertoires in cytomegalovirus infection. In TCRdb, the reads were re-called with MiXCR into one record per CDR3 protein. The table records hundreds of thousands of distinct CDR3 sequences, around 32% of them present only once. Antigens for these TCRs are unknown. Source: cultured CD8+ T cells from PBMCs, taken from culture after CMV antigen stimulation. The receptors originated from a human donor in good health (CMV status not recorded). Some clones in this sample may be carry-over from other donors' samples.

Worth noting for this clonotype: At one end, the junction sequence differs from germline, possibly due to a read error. DNA of the CDR3: TGTGCCAGCAGCTTAACCCCCTTGGGCACCGAGGAGCTGTTTTTT. Its translation is CASSLTPLGTEELFF. The chain recombines TRBV7-6 with TRBJ2-2, with no clear D. The CDR3 is made up of 15 amino acids. CDR1 and CDR2 (germline): SGHVS, FNYEAQ.

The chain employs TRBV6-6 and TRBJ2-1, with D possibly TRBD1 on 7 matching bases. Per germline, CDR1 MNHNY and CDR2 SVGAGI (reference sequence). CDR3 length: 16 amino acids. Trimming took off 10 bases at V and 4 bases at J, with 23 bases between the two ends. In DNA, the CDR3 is TGTGCCACCCTGAGCCTGCGGACAGGAGGGTACAATGAGCAGTTCTTC. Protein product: CATLSLRTGGYNEQFF.

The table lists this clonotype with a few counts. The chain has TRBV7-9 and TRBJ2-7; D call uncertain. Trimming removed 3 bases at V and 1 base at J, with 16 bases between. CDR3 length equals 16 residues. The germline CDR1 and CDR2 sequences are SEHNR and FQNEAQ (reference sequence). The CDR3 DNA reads TGTGCCAGCAGCTTCCCATCCAAGGACGGATCCTACGAGCAGTACTTC. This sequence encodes CASSFPSKDGSYEQYF.

For the CDR3, the DNA is TGTGCCAGTAGTATTAGGGGGCGACAGGGCGATGAGCAGTTCTTC. It specifies CASSIRGRQGDEQFF. The chain uses TRBV19 and TRBJ2-1; 7 nucleotides align to TRBD1. Germline V lookup: CDR1 LNHDA, CDR2 SQIVND (reference sequence). CDR3 length equals 15 residues. V lost 3 bases, J lost 8 bases, and 10 bases stayed unmatched.

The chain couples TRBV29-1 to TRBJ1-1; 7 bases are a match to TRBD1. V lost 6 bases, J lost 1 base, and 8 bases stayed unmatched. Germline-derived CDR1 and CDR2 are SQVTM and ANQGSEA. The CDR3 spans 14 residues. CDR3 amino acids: CSVGPGTANTEAFF. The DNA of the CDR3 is TGCAGCGTAGGTCCCGGGACAGCGAACACTGAAGCTTTCTTT.

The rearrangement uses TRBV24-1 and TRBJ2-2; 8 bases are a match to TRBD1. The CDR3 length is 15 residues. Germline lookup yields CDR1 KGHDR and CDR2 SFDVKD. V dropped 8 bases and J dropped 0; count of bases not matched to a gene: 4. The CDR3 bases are TGTGCCACCAAGGAGACAGGGGCGAACACCGGGGAGCTGTTTTTT. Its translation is CATKETGANTGELFF.

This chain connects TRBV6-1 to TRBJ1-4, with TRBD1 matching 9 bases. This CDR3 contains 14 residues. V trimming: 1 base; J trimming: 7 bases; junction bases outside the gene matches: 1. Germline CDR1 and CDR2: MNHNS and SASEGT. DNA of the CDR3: TGTGCCAGCAGTGAAGACAGGGGGCGTGAAAAACTGTTTTTT. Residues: CASSEDRGREKLFF.

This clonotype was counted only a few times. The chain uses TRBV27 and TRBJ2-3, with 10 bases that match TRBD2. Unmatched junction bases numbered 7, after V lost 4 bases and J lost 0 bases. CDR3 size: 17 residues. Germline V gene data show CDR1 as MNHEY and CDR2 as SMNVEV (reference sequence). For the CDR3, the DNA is TGTGCCAGCAGTTCGCGGGTAGCGGGGGGTAGCACAGATACGCAGTATTTT. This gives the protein CASSSRVAGGSTDTQYF.

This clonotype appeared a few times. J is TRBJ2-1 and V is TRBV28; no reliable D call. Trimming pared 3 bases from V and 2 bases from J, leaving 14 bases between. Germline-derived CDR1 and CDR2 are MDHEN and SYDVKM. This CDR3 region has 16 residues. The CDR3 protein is CASSFLGSLTYNEQFF. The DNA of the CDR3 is TGTGCCAGCAGTTTCCTGGGGTCCTTAACCTACAATGAGCAGTTCTTC.

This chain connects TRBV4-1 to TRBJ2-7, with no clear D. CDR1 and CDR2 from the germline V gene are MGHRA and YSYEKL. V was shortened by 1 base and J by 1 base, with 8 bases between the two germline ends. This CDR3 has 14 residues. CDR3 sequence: CASSQVMSSYEQYV. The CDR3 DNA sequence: TGCGCCAGCAGCCAAGTTATGAGTTCCTACGAGCAGTACGTC.

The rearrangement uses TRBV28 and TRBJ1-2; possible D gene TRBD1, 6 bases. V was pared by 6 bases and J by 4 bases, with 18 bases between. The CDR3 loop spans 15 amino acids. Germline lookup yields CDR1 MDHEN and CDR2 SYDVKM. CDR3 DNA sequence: TGTGCCAGCAGCGGACCCAGGGGACGAGGCTATGGCTACACCTTC. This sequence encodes CASSGPRGRGYGYTF.

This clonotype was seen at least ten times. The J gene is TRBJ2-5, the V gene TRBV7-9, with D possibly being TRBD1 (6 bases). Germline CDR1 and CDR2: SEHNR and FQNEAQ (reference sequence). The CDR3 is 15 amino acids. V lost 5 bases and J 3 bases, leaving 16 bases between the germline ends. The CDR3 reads CASSPNRDPKETQYF. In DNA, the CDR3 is TGTGCCAGCAGCCCTAACAGGGACCCTAAAGAGACCCAGTACTTC.

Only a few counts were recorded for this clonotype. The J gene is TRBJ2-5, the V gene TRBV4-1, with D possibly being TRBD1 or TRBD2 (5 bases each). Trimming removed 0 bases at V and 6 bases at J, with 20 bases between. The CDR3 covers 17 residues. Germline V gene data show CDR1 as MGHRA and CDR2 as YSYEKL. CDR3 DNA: TGCGCCAGCAGCCAAGAAGCGGAGAGGACACCGGCCAAGACCCAGTACTTC. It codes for CASSQEAERTPAKTQYF.

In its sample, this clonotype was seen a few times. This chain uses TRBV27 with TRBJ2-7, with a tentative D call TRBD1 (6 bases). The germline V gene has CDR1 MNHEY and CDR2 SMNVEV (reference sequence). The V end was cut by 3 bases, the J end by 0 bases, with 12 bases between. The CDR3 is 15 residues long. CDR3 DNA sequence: TGTGCCAGCAGTTTGGGTGGGGACAACTCCTACGAGCAGTACGTC. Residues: CASSLGGDNSYEQYV.

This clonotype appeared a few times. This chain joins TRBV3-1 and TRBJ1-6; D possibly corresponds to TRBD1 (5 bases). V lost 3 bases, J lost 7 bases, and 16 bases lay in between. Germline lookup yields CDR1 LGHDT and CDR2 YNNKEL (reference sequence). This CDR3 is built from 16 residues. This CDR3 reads CASSQLRDGQNSPLHF. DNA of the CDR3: TGTGCCAGCAGCCAGCTCCGGGACGGGCAAAATTCACCCCTCCACTTT.

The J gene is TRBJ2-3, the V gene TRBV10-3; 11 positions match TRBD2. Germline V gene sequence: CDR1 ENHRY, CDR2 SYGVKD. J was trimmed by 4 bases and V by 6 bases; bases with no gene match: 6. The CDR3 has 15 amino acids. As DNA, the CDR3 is TGTGCCATCAGACCGGGACTAGCGGTGTCAGATACGCAGTATTTT. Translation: CAIRPGLAVSDTQYF.

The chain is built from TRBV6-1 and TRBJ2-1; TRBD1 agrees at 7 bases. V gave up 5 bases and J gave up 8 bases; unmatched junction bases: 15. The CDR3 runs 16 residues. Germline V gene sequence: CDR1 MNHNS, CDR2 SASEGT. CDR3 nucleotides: TGTGCCAGCAGTCCGCAACGCCGGGACAGTAACCATGAGCAGTTCTTC. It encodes CASSPQRRDSNHEQFF.

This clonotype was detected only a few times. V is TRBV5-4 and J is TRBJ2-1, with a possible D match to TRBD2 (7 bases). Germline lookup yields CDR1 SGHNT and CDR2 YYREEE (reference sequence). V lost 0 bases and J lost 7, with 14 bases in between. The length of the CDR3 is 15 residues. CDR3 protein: CASSLAGGGRNEQFF. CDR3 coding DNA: TGTGCCAGCAGCTTGGCCGGCGGGGGCCGTAATGAGCAGTTCTTC.

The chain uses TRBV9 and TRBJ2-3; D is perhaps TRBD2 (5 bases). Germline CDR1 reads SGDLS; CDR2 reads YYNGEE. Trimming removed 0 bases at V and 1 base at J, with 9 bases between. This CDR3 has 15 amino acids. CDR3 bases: TGTGCCAGCAGCGTAGACAACGGGGGCACAGATACGCAGTATTTT. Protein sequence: CASSVDNGGTDTQYF.

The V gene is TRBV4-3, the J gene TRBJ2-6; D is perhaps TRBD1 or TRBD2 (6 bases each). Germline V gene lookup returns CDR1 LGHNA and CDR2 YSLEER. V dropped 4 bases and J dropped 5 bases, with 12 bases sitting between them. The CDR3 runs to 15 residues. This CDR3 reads CASSRNRDWANVLTF. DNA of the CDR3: TGCGCCAGCAGCCGAAACAGGGACTGGGCCAACGTCCTGACTTTC.

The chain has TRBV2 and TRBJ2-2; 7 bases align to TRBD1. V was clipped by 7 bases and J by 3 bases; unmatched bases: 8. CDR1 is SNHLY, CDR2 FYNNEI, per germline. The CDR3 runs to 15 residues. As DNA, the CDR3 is TGTGCCAGCATCCCCGGGACAGTTTACACCGGGGAGCTGTTTTTT. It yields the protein CASIPGTVYTGELFF.

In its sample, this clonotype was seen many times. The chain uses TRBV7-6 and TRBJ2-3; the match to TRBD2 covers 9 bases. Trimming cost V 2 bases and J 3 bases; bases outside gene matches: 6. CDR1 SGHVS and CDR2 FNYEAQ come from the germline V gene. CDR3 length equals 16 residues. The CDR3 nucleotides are TGTGCCAGCAGCTTAAGTGCGGGGGGGGTAACAGATACGCAGTATTTT. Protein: CASSLSAGGVTDTQYF.

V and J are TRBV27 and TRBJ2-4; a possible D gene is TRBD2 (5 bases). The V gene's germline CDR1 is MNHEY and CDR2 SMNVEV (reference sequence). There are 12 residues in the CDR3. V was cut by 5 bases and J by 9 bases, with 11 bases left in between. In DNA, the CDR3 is TGTGCCAGCAGTAGAAGTGGGAGCATTCAGTACTTC. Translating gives CASSRSGSIQYF.

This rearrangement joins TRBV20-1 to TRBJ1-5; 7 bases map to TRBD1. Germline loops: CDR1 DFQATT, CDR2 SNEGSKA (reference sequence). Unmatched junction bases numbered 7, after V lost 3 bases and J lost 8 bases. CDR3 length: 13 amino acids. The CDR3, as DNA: TGCAGTGCTAGTGGGGACAGAGAGGAGCCCCAGCATTTT. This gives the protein CSASGDREEPQHF.

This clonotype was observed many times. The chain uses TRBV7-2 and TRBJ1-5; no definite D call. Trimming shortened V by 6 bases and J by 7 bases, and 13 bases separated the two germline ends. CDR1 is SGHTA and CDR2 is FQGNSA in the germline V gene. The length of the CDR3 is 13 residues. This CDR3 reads CASSQVRRQPQHF. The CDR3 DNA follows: TGTGCCAGCAGTCAGGTCCGCAGGCAGCCCCAGCATTTT.

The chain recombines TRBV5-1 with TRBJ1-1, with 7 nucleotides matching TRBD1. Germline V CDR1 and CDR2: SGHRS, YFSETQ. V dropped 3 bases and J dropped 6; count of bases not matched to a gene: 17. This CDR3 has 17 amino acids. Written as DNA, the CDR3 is TGCGCCAGCAGCTCACGCAGAACAGGGGTAGGGTCCCCTGAAGCTTTCTTT. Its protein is CASSSRRTGVGSPEAFF.

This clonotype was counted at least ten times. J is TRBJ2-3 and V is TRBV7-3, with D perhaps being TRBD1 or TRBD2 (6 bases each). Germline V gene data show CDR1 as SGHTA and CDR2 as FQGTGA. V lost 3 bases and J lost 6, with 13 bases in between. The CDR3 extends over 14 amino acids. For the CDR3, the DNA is TGTGCCAGCAGCTTGTTGGGGGGCATTGATACGCAGTATTTT. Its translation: CASSLLGGIDTQYF.

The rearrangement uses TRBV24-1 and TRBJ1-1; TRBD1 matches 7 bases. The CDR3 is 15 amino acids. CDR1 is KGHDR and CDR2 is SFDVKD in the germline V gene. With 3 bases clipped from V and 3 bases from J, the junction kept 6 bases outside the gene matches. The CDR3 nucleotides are TGTGCCACCAGTGATGCCTCAACAGGGGACACTGAAGCTTTCTTT. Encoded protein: CATSDASTGDTEAFF.

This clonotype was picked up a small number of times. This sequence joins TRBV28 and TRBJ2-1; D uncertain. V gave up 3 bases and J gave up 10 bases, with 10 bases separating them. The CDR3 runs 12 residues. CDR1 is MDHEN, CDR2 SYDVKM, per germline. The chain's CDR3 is CASSFPWQEQFF. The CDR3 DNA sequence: TGTGCCAGCAGTTTTCCCTGGCAGGAGCAGTTCTTC.

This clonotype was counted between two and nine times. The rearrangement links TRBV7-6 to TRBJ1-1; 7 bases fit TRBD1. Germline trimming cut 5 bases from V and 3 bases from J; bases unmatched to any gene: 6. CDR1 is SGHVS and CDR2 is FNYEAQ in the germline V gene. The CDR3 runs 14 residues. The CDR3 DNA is TGTGCCAGCAGCCCACAGGGGAAGGACACTGAAGCTTTCTTT. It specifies CASSPQGKDTEAFF.

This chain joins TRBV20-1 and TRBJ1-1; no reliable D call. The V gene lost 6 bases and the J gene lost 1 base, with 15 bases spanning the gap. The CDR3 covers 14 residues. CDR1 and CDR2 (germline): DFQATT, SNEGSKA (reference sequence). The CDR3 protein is CSAPRTEGNTEAFF. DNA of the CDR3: TGCAGTGCCCCTCGGACGGAAGGGAACACTGAAGCTTTCTTT.

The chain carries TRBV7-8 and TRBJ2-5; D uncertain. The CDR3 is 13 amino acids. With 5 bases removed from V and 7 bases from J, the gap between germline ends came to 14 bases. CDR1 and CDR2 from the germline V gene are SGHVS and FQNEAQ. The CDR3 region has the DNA TGTGCCAGCAGCCCCGGAAAATGGGGGACCCAGTACTTC. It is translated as CASSPGKWGTQYF.